One and the same sample provided the 2 T cell receptor beta chains below, sequenced in a study of CD8 T cells in Susac syndrome. Random hexamers were used to reverse transcribe an amount of about 0.5 to 1 ug RNA. TCRdb re-called the immunoSEQ multiplex PCR reads through MiXCR, storing one row per CDR3 protein. This repertoire shows about 240,000 distinct CDR3 sequences, 90% to 97% found once; its top ten account for about 0.094%. Sample: CD4+ T cells from PBMCs. The receptors stem from a human donor with Susac syndrome.

This clonotype came up once. CDR3 nucleotide sequence: TGCGCCAGCAGCCAAGATCCAACGCAGGTCACTGAAGCTTTCTTT. Its translation: CASSQDPTQVTEAFF. The V gene is TRBV4-1, the J gene TRBJ1-1; D is ambiguous. CDR3 length: 15 amino acids. V was pared by 0 bases and J by 4 bases, with 12 bases between. Germline lookup yields CDR1 MGHRA and CDR2 YSYEKL.

V gene TRBV20-1 combines with J gene TRBJ2-4, with 7 bases that match TRBD1. The trim removed 2 bases at V and 3 bases at J, leaving 4 bases unmatched. Germline V gives CDR1 DFQATT, CDR2 SNEGSKA (reference sequence). The CDR3 contains 14 residues. CDR3 nucleotide sequence: TGCAGTGCTAGACGACAGGGCGGCAAAAACATTCAGTACTTC. Translated: CSARRQGGKNIQYF.